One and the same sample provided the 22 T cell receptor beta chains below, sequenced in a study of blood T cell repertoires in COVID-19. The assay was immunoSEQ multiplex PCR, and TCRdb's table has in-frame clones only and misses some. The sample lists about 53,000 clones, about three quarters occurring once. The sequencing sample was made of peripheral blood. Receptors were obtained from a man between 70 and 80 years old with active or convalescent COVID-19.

CDR3 DNA: TGTGCCAGCAGCTTACTATCCGGGACAGGGGTCTATGAGCAGTTCTTC. It is translated as CASSLLSGTGVYEQFF. This rearrangement joins TRBV7-3 to TRBJ2-1, with 10 bases identical to TRBD1. Per the germline V gene, CDR1 is SGHTA and CDR2 is FQGTGA. The CDR3 runs to 16 residues. With V trimmed by 2 bases and J by 8 bases, 9 bases remained unmatched.

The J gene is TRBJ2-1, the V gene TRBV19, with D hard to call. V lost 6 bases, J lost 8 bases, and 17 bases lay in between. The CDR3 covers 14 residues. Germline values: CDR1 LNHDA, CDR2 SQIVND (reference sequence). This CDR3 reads CASRPRRVLDEQFF. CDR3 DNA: TGTGCCAGTAGGCCTAGACGGGTGTTGGATGAGCAGTTCTTC.

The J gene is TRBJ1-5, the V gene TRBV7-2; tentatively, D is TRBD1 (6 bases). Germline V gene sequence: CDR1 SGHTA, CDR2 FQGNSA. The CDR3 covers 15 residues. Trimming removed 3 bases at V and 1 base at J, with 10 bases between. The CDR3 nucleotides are TGTGCCAGCAGCTTCGCAGGGGTCAGCAATCAGCCCCAGCATTTT. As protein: CASSFAGVSNQPQHF.

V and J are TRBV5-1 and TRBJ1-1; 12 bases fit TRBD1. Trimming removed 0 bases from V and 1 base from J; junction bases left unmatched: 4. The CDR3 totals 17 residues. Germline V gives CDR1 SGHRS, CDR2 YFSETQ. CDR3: CASSLVGTGGSNTEAFF. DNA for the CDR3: TGCGCCAGCAGCTTGGTGGGGACAGGGGGCTCGAACACTGAAGCTTTCTTT.

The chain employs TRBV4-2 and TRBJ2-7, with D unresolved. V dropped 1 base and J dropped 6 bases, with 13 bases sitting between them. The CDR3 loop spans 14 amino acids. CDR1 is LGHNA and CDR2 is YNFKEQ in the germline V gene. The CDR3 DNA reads TGTGCCAGCAGCCAAGGAAGAACTATTGGCGAGCAGTACTTC. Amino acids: CASSQGRTIGEQYF.

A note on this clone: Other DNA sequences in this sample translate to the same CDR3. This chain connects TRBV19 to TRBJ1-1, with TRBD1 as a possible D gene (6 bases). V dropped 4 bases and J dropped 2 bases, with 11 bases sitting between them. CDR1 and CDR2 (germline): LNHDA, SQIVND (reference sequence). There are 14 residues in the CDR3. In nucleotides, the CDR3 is TGTGCCAGTAGTACCAGACAGGTAAACACTGAAGCTTTCTTT. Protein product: CASSTRQVNTEAFF.

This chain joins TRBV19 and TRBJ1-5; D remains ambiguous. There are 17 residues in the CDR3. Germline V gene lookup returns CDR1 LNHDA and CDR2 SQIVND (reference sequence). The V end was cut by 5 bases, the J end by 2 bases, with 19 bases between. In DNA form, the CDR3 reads TGTGCCAGTAGTGCAATCGGTATGATTAGAGGCAATCAGCCCCAGCATTTT. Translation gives CASSAIGMIRGNQPQHF.

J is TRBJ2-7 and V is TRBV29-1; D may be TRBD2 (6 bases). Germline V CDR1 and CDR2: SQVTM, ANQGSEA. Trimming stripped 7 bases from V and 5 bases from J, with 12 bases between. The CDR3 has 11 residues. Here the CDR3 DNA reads TGCAGCGCCCGGAGGGCCGACGAGCAGTACTTC. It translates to CSARRADEQYF.

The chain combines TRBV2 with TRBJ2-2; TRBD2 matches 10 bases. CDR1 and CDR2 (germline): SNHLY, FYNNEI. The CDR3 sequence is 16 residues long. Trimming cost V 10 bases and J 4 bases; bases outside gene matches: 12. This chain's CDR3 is CATRGGAGGPTGELFF. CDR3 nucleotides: TGTGCCACCCGAGGGGGAGCGGGGGGGCCCACCGGGGAGCTGTTTTTT.

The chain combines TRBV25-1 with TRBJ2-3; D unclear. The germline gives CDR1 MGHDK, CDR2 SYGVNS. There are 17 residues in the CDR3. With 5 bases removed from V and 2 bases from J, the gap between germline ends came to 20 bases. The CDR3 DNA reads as TGTGCCAGCAGTCCCCAGGCAGCCGCCAAACTCACAGATACGCAGTATTTT. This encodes CASSPQAAAKLTDTQYF.

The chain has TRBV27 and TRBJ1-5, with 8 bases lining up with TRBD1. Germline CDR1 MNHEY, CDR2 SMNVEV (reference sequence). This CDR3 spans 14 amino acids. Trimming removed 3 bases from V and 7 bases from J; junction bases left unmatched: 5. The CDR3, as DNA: TGTGCCAGCAGTTTCGGACAGGGTAGCCAGCCCCAGCATTTT. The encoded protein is CASSFGQGSQPQHF.

The CDR3 DNA reads TGTGCCAGCAGCTTGATGGCCCACTCTGGAAACACCATATATTTT. It translates to CASSLMAHSGNTIYF. The chain uses TRBV7-2 and TRBJ1-3; no reliable D call. V lost 3 bases and J 0 bases, leaving 9 bases between the germline ends. Germline CDR1 is SGHTA and CDR2 is FQGNSA. There are 15 residues in the CDR3.

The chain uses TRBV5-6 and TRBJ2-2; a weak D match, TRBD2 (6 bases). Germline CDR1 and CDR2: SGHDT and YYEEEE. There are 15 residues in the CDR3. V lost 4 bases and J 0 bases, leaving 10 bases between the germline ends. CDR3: CASSPGLPNTGELFF. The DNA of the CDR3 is TGTGCCAGCAGCCCCGGACTACCGAACACCGGGGAGCTGTTTTTT.

For the CDR3, the DNA is TGTGCCACCAGTGACCACAGGGTAGATACGCAGTATTTT. As protein: CATSDHRVDTQYF. The chain links TRBV24-1 to TRBJ2-3; weak D call: TRBD1 (6 bases). Germline CDR1 reads KGHDR; CDR2 reads SFDVKD. With 4 bases removed from V and 5 bases from J, the gap between germline ends came to 9 bases. The CDR3 contains 13 residues.

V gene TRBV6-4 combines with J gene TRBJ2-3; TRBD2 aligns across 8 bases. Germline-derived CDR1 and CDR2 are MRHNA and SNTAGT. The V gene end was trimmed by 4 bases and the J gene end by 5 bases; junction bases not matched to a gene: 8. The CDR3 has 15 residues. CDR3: CASSVAGGQGDTQYF. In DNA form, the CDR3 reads TGTGCCAGCAGTGTCGCGGGGGGCCAGGGAGATACGCAGTATTTT.

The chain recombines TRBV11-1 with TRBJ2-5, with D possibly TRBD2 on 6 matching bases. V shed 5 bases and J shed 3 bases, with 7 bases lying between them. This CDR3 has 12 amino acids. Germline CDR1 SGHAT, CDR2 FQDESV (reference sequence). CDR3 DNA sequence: TGTGCCAGCAGCCGCGGGGAAGAGACCCAGTACTTC. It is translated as CASSRGEETQYF.

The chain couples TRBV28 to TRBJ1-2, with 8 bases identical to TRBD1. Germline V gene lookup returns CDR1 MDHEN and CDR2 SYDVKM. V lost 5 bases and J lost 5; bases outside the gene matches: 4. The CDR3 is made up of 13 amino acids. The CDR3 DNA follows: TGTGCCAGCAGTGGACAGGGCAAATATGGCTACACCTTC. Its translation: CASSGQGKYGYTF.

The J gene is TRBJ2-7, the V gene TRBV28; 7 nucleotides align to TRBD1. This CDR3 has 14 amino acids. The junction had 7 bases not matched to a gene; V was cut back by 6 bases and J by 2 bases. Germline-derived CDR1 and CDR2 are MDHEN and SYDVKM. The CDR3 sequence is CASSTGTVTYEQYF. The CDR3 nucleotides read TGTGCCAGCAGCACCGGGACAGTGACCTACGAGCAGTACTTC. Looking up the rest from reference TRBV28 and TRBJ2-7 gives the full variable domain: DVKVTQSSRYLVKRTGEKVFLECVQDMDHENMFWYRQDPGLGLRLIYFSYDVKMKEKGDIPEGYSVSREKKERFSLILESASTNQTSMYLCASSTGTVTYEQYFGPGTRLTVT.

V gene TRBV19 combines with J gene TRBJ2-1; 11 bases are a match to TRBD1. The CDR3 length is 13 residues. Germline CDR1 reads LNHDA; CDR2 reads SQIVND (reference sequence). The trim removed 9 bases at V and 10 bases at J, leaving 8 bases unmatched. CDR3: CASPGQGVIEQFF. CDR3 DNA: TGTGCCAGCCCGGGACAGGGGGTTATCGAGCAGTTCTTC. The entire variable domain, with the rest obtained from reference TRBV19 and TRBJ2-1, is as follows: DGGITQSPKYLFRKEGQNVTLSCEQNLNHDAMYWYRQDPGQGLRLIYYSQIVNDFQKGDIAEGYSVSREKKESFPLTVTSAQKNPTAFYLCASPGQGVIEQFFGPGTRLTVL.

The CDR3 reads CASSLGGGASGNTIYF. For the CDR3, the DNA is TGTGCCAGCAGCTTGGGCGGGGGGGCCTCTGGAAACACCATATATTTT. The chain uses TRBV5-4 and TRBJ1-3, with D tentatively TRBD1 (6 bases). The CDR3 spans 16 residues. The V end was cut by 0 bases, the J end by 0 bases, with 10 bases between. The V gene's germline CDR1 is SGHNT and CDR2 YYREEE (reference sequence).

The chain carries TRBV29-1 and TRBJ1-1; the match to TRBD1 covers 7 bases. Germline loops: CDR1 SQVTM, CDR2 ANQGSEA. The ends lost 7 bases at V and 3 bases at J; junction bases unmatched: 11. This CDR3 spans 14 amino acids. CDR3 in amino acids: CSAPETGKYTEAFF. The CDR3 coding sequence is TGCAGCGCCCCTGAGACAGGGAAATACACTGAAGCTTTCTTT.

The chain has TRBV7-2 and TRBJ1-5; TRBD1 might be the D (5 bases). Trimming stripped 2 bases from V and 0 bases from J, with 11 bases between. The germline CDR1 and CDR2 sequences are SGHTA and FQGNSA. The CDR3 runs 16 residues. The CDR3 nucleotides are TGTGCCAGCAGCTTAACCCGGAGGGGTAGCAATCAGCCCCAGCATTTT. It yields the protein CASSLTRRGSNQPQHF.